This TCR beta chain emerged from a study of T cells in Graves' hyperthyroidism and ophthalmopathy. The wider study: Upon initial diagnosis and before any treatment, peripheral blood was collected. Findings and caveats of the study: Ophthalmopathy onset followed model prediction by a median approximately 6.2 months.

The PBMCs were sourced from fresh peripheral blood (about 9.7 ml). Trimming removed 2 bases at V and 8 bases at J, with 14 bases between. Germline V gene sequence: CDR1 SGHDT, CDR2 YYEEEE. There are 14 residues in the CDR3. As concerns this clonotype: Its antigen remains unidentified.

TCR beta CDR3 regions were amplified from RNA transcripts. An initial round of RT-PCR targeting the TCR CDR3 relied on the HTBI primer set. TCRdb used MiXCR to reprocess the multiplex PCR reads, holding one entry per CDR3 protein. The table has around 720,000 distinct CDR3 sequences, 35% seen once. Material for sequencing was blood. The TCR was taken from a middle-aged woman with Graves' hyperthyroidism. The V call is TRBV5-6, the J call TRBJ2-1, with unresolved D. The CDR3 loop is CASSFDGSGHEQFF. DNA of the CDR3: TGTGCCAGCAGCTTCGACGGTAGTGGGCATGAGCAGTTCTTC.